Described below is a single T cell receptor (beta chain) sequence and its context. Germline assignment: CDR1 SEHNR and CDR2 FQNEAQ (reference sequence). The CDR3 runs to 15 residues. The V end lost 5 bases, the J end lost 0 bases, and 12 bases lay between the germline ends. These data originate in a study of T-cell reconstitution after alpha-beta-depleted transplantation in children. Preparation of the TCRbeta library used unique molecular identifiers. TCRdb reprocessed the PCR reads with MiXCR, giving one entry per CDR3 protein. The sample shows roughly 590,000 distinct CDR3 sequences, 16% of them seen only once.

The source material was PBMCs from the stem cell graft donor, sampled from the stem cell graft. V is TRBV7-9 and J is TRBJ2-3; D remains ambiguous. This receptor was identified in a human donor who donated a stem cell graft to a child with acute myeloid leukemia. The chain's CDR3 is CASSISRLSTDTQYF. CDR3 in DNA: TGTGCCAGCAGCATATCAAGACTGAGCACAGATACGCAGTATTTT.